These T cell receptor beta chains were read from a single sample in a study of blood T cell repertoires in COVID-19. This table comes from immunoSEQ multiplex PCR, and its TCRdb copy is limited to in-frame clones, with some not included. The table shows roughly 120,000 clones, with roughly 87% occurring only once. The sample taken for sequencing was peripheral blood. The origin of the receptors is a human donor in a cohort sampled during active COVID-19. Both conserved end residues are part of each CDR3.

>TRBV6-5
CASSSRGTAYNQPQHF
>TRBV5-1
CASSLGTGNQETQYF
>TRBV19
CASSVLAGAETQYF
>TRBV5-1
CASSPEASNYGYTF
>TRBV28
CASKGHRSFENIQYF
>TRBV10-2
CASILAGVQGANTGELFF
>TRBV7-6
CASSLGRTSKAFF
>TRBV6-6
CASSYRGGGSPLHF
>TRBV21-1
CARDRIYEQYF
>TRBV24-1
CATGDRSSTDTQYF
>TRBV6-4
CASSEEGTGGYTF
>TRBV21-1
CASSKADRDNSPLHF
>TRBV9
CASSAQSGGTYEQYF
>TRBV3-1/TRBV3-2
CASSRNFHRGDDGYTF
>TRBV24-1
CATSDNRMSTEAFF
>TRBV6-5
CASSYSTGGRGEQYF
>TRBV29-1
CSGGQGVTEAFF
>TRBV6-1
CASSDGSRGYEQYF
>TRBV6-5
CASSAGLAGAYEQYF
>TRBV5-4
CASSPGQGWSNEKLFF
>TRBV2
CASSVSWARSTDTQYF
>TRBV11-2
CASSSAGLVGEAFF
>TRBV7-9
CASSSADRGSYGYTF
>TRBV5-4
CASSSAASYTEAFF
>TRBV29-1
CSVKVEEQFF
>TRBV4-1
CASSQDRERGGADTQYF
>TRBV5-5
CASTRARRSEQYF
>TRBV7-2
CASSQTPSGNTIYF
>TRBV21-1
CASSMPHDRPYEQYF